A single sample is the source of the 9 T cell receptor beta chains below, sequenced in a study of blood T cell repertoires in COVID-19. Data came from immunoSEQ multiplex PCR; TCRdb stores just in-frame clones and leaves some out. The table lists some 270,000 clones, 75% to 90% of them singletons, with 3.5% to 4.5% in the top ten. Sequencing input: PBMCs or T cells enriched from blood (not recorded which). The origin of the receptors is a woman in her twenties or thirties who had recovered from COVID-19.

This chain links TRBV9 with TRBJ2-7; D is perhaps TRBD1 (6 bases). Trimming stripped 3 bases from V and 7 bases from J, with 11 bases between. Germline lookup yields CDR1 SGDLS and CDR2 YYNGEE. This CDR3 is 12 amino acids long. The CDR3 sequence is CASSATGLEQYF. CDR3 in DNA: TGTGCCAGCAGCGCGACAGGCCTGGAGCAGTACTTC.

The V call is TRBV24-1, the J call TRBJ1-2, with a tentative D call TRBD1 (5 bases). The CDR3 has 14 residues. Germline lookup yields CDR1 KGHDR and CDR2 SFDVKD. Deletions cut 0 bases from V and 4 bases from J, with 8 bases between. CDR3 in amino acids: CATSDLTQGYGYTF. CDR3 sequence (DNA): TGTGCCACCAGTGATTTGACCCAGGGCTATGGCTACACCTTC.

The chain joins TRBV28 to TRBJ1-1; no clear D gene. Germline V gene data show CDR1 as MDHEN and CDR2 as SYDVKM. The CDR3 is 12 residues long. Trimming removed 5 bases from V and 7 bases from J, with 11 bases in between. As DNA, the CDR3 is TGTGCCAGCAGTCAGTCGGCGGGTGAAGCTTTCTTT. Protein sequence: CASSQSAGEAFF.

The chain carries TRBV5-4 and TRBJ1-1; 11 bases agree with TRBD1. This CDR3 has 17 residues. The ends lost 1 base at V and 0 bases at J; junction bases unmatched: 5. In germline, CDR1 is SGHNT, CDR2 YYREEE (reference sequence). The DNA for the CDR3 is TGTGCCAGCAGCTTGTTGGACAGGGGGCTAATGAACACTGAAGCTTTCTTT. This gives the protein CASSLLDRGLMNTEAFF.

The chain uses TRBV5-4 and TRBJ2-3, with 8 bases aligning to TRBD2. The trim removed 7 bases at V and 2 bases at J, leaving 9 bases unmatched. Germline CDR1 is SGHNT and CDR2 is YYREEE (reference sequence). The length of the CDR3 is 15 residues. The chain's CDR3 is CASLYRGGSTDTQYF. DNA of the CDR3: TGTGCCAGCCTGTACCGGGGGGGATCCACAGATACGCAGTATTTT.

Comment on this clone: An end of the junction differs from the germline gene, which may be a read error. This CDR3 is also generated by other DNA sequences in the sample. The gene calls are TRBV28 and TRBJ1-1; D unclear. CDR3 length equals 14 residues. Germline values: CDR1 MDHEN, CDR2 SYDVKM. The CDR3 DNA is TGTGCCAGCAGTTTAGTTGGCGGGAACACTGAAGCCTTCTTT. This codes for CASSLVGGNTEAFF.

The chain joins TRBV5-4 to TRBJ2-7, with D possibly being TRBD1 (6 bases). V dropped 1 base and J dropped 2 bases, with 10 bases sitting between them. The CDR3 is 14 residues long. Germline V lookup: CDR1 SGHNT, CDR2 YYREEE (reference sequence). The DNA for the CDR3 is TGTGCCAGCAGCTTGCTGGGGGCTACCTACGAGCAGTACTTC. It yields the protein CASSLLGATYEQYF.

This chain connects TRBV20-1 to TRBJ2-5, with 8 bases lining up with TRBD2. There are 14 residues in the CDR3. V was pared by 3 bases and J by 2 bases, with 5 bases of the junction left unmatched. Per germline, CDR1 DFQATT and CDR2 SNEGSKA (reference sequence). CDR3: CSASSGGGQETQYF. CDR3 in DNA: TGCAGTGCTAGTTCGGGGGGGGGACAAGAGACCCAGTACTTC.

This clone was seen only a few times. J is TRBJ2-2 and V is TRBV6-2 or TRBV6-3, with TRBD1 matching over 7 bases. CDR1 is MNHEY and CDR2 is SVGEGT in the germline V gene. V lost 0 bases, J lost 1 base, and 5 bases stayed unmatched. The CDR3 loop spans 17 amino acids. CDR3 DNA sequence: TGTGCCAGCAGTTACTCGACGACAGGGATGAACACCGGGGAGCTGTTTTTT. Protein product: CASSYSTTGMNTGELFF.